The clone carrying this TCR beta chain came up many times. What it binds is not known. TCRdb passed the RT-PCR reads through MiXCR, listing each CDR3 protein once. The sample yields 450,000 to 600,000 distinct CDR3 sequences, 16% seen once. Unmatched junction bases numbered 2, after V lost 4 bases and J lost 0 bases. The germline gives CDR1 SQVTM, CDR2 ANQGSEA. CDR3 length equals 13 residues. This sample is part of a study of response to subunit inactivated influenza vaccine. Study observations and caveats: Authors suggested few new T cells are recruited by each seasonal influenza vaccination.

The source was CD4+ T cells sorted from PBMCs, collected 23 months after vaccination. The chain couples TRBV29-1 to TRBJ1-1; TRBD1 aligns across 7 bases. This sequence was found in a man between 50 and 70 years old who received an inactivated influenza vaccine. Here the CDR3 reads CSVVGQLNTEAFF. In DNA form, the CDR3 reads TGCAGCGTTGTGGGACAGTTGAACACTGAAGCTTTCTTT.